This T cell receptor beta chain emerged from a study of blood T cell repertoires in COVID-19. Study information: Italy, Spain and the United States were the sources of the convalescent and acute COVID-19 samples. From T cells, B-cell-depleted T cells, or PBMCs came the material, which was cDNA or gDNA.

This clone was seen more than once but under ten times. Original methodology: Reference gene primer amplification gave nucleated cell count estimates. The table came from immunoSEQ multiplex PCR; TCRdb's copy has only in-frame clones and leaves some out. V and J calls and clone size come straight from that table; D and trimming were deduced from the DNA. This sample has roughly 150,000 clones, with roughly 86% found just once. V lost 9 bases, J lost 6 bases, and 14 bases stayed unmatched. Germline V gene lookup returns CDR1 LNHDA and CDR2 SQIVND (reference sequence). This CDR3 is 16 amino acids long. The sample consisted of peripheral blood. The chain recombines TRBV19 with TRBJ1-5; 10 bases match TRBD1. This sequence was found in a human donor in a cohort sampled during active COVID-19. CDR3 nucleotide sequence: TGTGCCAGCTCCGGGACAGGGGTTGGACTACTTCAGCCCCAGCATTTT. Translating gives CASSGTGVGLLQPQHF.